This T cell receptor beta chain was identified during a study of shared clonotypes between healthy human individuals. V dropped 5 bases and J dropped 1; count of bases not matched to a gene: 3. Germline CDR1 is SGHTA and CDR2 is FQGNSA. The CDR3 length is 15 residues. Sequencing was performed with immunoSEQ multiplex PCR; in TCRdb, only in-frame clones are kept and a portion is missing. Of over a million clones in the sample, around 97% were seen once. The sequenced sample consisted of naive CD4+ T cells sorted from blood. Specified subset: CD45RA+ positively selected. The sequence was collected from a man under 40 in good health. The gene calls are TRBV7-2 and TRBJ2-3; 10 positions match TRBD1. The CDR3 reads CASSPGTGGTDTQYF. In nucleotides, the CDR3 is TGTGCCAGCAGCCCCGGGACAGGGGGCACAGATACGCAGTATTTT.